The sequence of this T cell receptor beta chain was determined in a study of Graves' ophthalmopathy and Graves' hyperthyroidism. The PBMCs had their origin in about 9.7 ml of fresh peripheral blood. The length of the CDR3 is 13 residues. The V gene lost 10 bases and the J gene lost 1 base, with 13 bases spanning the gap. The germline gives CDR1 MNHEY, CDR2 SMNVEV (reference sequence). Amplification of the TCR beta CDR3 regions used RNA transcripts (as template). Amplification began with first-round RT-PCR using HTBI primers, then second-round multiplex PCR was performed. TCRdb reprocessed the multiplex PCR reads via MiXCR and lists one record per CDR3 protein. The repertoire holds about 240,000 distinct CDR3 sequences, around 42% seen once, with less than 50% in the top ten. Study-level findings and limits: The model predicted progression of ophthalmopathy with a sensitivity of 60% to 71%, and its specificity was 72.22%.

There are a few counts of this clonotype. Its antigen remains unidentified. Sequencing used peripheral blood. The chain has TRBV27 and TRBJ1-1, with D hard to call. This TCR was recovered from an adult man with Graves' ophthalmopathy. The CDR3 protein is CATRTGTNTEAFF. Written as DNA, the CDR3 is TGTGCCACAAGAACGGGCACGAACACTGAAGCTTTCTTT.